This T cell receptor beta chain is from a study of T-cell reconstitution after alpha-beta-depleted transplantation in children listed by TCRdb under 2016. Regarding the research as a whole: T-cell immune reconstitution after TCRalphabeta/CD19-depleted allogeneic hematopoietic cell transplantation in children was quantitatively tracked in the study by means of TCR repertoire profiling. The paper's findings and limits, for the study overall: In some patients, high TCRbeta diversity at day 60 was attributed to recipient T cells and intrathymic progenitors that had survived conditioning. The apparently early alphabetaT-cell count recovery about two months after transplant was reportedly dependent on only several hundred rapidly expanded clones derived from non-depleted graft cells. Hyperexpanded clone frequencies declined over subsequent months; after one year, T-cell counts and TCRbeta diversity were mostly attributed to newly produced T cells.

The library was obtained by PCR. Sequencing took place on an Illumina HiSeq 2500. To normalize quantification of the TCRbeta repertoire, the TCR libraries were built with molecular barcoding that relied on unique molecular identifiers. Starting from the raw public reads, TCRdb applied fastp trimming at Q25, assembled clones with MiXCR and retained in-frame beta chains. A single entry per CDR3 protein holds the most common genes and DNA from its merged rows. Within this sample are around 960,000 distinct CDR3 sequences, with roughly 29% of them counted one time only. The top ten clonotypes cover around 30% of the sample. Explained via the paper, the treatment or condition label denotes: allogeneic hematopoietic cell transplantation with graft depleted of TCRalphabeta T cells and CD19 B cells. The transplant recipients were children given TCRalphabeta/CD19-depleted allogeneic hematopoietic cell grafts.

The trim is 4 bases for V and 6 bases for J, with a gap of 25 bases between the germline ends. The CDR3 sequence holds 17 residues, the cysteine and phenylalanine included. Only the CDR3 DNA stays, 51 bases, in frame from base 1. Sequences LGHDT (CDR1) and YNNKEL (CDR2) are obtained from the germline V gene (reference sequence). Comments on this clonotype: The antigen it recognizes is unknown. Per-base qualities were not stored, and no clone one base away is much larger.

Here the sequenced sample was PBMCs, mostly from graft donor cells, taken 360 days after TCRalphabeta/CD19-depleted stem cell transplant. This sequence uses TRBV3-1 and TRBJ2-7; TRBD2 is a weak D gene call, 8 bases matching. This clonotype was sampled from a boy less than two years old who had a stem cell transplant for SCID, so the T cells may come from the graft donor. This receptor carries the CDR3 CASSPGRGLEKGTEQYF. The bases read TGTGCCAGCAGCCCCGGGAGGGGGCTAGAGAAGGGCACCGAGCAGTACTTC.